These T cell receptor beta chains were read from a single sample in a study of CD4 T cells in relation to SARS-CoV-2 and coronaviruses. No antigen has been assigned to these receptors. The table came from immunoSEQ multiplex PCR; TCRdb's copy has only in-frame clones and leaves some out. The table records just over 15,000 clones, around 80% of them present only once. The specimen was CD4+ T cells from PBMCs, cultured in vitro. All receptors derive from a human donor in good health. CDR3s include the opening cysteine and the closing phenylalanine or tryptophan. A D gene is named only where the DNA matches it firmly. Size tells how often a clone was seen (once, few, many) or the class of an expanded clone, and some rows leave it out.

v_call: TRBV5-1
clone_size: -
j_call: TRBJ2-1
d_call: TRBD2
cdr3_aa: CASSLLSSGSGNEQFF
cdr3_nt: TGCGCCAGCAGCTTGTTATCCAGCGGGAGCGGCAATGAGCAGTTCTTC

v_call: TRBV2
clone_size: -
j_call: TRBJ2-1
d_call: -
cdr3_aa: CASSVLGFSSYNEQFF
cdr3_nt: TGTGCCAGCAGTGTACTAGGCTTCAGCTCCTACAATGAGCAGTTCTTC

v_call: TRBV6-6
clone_size: -
j_call: TRBJ1-4
d_call: -
cdr3_aa: CASSYREGNEKLFF
cdr3_nt: TGTGCCAGCAGTTACAGGGAGGGTAATGAAAAACTGTTTTTT

v_call: TRBV7-3
clone_size: -
j_call: TRBJ2-5
d_call: -
cdr3_aa: CASSSSVLGAETQYF
cdr3_nt: TGTGCCAGCAGCTCCTCGGTTCTGGGGGCAGAGACCCAGTACTTC

v_call: TRBV6-6
clone_size: -
j_call: TRBJ2-7
d_call: -
cdr3_aa: CASSYEGDEQYF
cdr3_nt: TGTGCCAGCAGTTACGAAGGGGACGAGCAGTACTTC

v_call: TRBV18
clone_size: -
j_call: TRBJ1-4
d_call: -
cdr3_aa: CASSRLAGRINEKLFF
cdr3_nt: TGTGCCAGCTCACGCTTGGCCGGCAGGATTAATGAAAAACTGTTTTTT

v_call: TRBV3-1/TRBV3-2
clone_size: -
j_call: TRBJ1-2
d_call: TRBD1
cdr3_aa: CASSQDAGGYGYTF
cdr3_nt: TGTGCCAGCAGCCAGGACGCAGGGGGGTATGGCTACACCTTC

v_call: TRBV7-3
clone_size: -
j_call: TRBJ2-1
d_call: -
cdr3_aa: CASSLSGTTSNEQFF
cdr3_nt: TGTGCCAGCAGCTTAAGCGGGACGACGTCGAATGAGCAGTTCTTC

v_call: TRBV7-2
clone_size: -
j_call: TRBJ1-2
d_call: -
cdr3_aa: CASSPSTGGGYTF
cdr3_nt: TGTGCCAGCAGCCCCAGCACGGGTGGGGGCTACACCTTC

v_call: TRBV5-6
clone_size: -
j_call: TRBJ1-2
d_call: -
cdr3_aa: CASSLAQGSNYGYTF
cdr3_nt: TGTGCCAGCAGCTTGGCACAGGGATCCAACTATGGCTACACCTTC

v_call: TRBV11-3
clone_size: -
j_call: TRBJ2-5
d_call: -
cdr3_aa: CASSQEVTETQYF
cdr3_nt: TGTGCCAGCAGCCAGGAGGTGACGGAGACCCAGTACTTC

v_call: TRBV2
clone_size: -
j_call: TRBJ2-3
d_call: TRBD2
cdr3_aa: CASSVTSGSVADTQYF
cdr3_nt: TGTGCCAGCAGTGTGACTAGCGGGAGTGTAGCAGATACGCAGTATTTT

v_call: TRBV19
clone_size: -
j_call: TRBJ2-2
d_call: TRBD2
cdr3_aa: CASSIWTSAPPVGGELFF
cdr3_nt: TGTGCCAGTAGTATATGGACTAGCGCCCCGCCGGTTGGCGGGGAGCTGTTTTTT

v_call: TRBV29-1
clone_size: once
j_call: TRBJ2-3
d_call: -
cdr3_aa: CSVLGQGSDTQYF
cdr3_nt: TGCAGCGTACTTGGGCAGGGGTCAGATACGCAGTATTTT

v_call: TRBV24-1
clone_size: -
j_call: TRBJ1-5
d_call: -
cdr3_aa: CATSDGRGGQPQHF
cdr3_nt: TGTGCCACCAGTGATGGCAGGGGTGGTCAGCCCCAGCATTTT

v_call: TRBV19
clone_size: -
j_call: TRBJ1-1
d_call: -
cdr3_aa: CATEETGGTEAFF
cdr3_nt: TGTGCCACGGAGGAGACGGGAGGAACTGAAGCTTTCTTT

v_call: TRBV11-2
clone_size: -
j_call: TRBJ1-1
d_call: -
cdr3_aa: CASSLTGGTNTEAFF
cdr3_nt: TGTGCCAGCAGCCTTACTGGAGGGACAAACACTGAAGCTTTCTTT

v_call: TRBV2
clone_size: -
j_call: TRBJ1-5
d_call: TRBD1
cdr3_aa: CASRDKSQGVNQPQHF
cdr3_nt: TGTGCCAGCAGAGATAAGTCCCAGGGGGTCAATCAGCCCCAGCATTTT

v_call: TRBV6-1
clone_size: -
j_call: TRBJ1-2
d_call: TRBD1
cdr3_aa: CASSETGGSYGYTF
cdr3_nt: TGTGCCAGCAGTGAAACAGGGGGCTCCTATGGCTACACCTTC

v_call: TRBV19
clone_size: -
j_call: TRBJ2-2
d_call: TRBD2
cdr3_aa: CASSIGGGGTTGELFF
cdr3_nt: TGTGCCAGTAGTATAGGAGGCGGGGGGACCACCGGGGAGCTGTTTTTT

v_call: TRBV5-1
clone_size: -
j_call: TRBJ2-1
d_call: TRBD1
cdr3_aa: CASSEAGQGSYNEQFF
cdr3_nt: TGCGCCAGCAGCGAAGCGGGACAGGGCTCCTACAATGAGCAGTTCTTC

v_call: TRBV7-2
clone_size: few
j_call: TRBJ2-7
d_call: TRBD1
cdr3_aa: CASSFDRGREQYF
cdr3_nt: TGTGCCAGCAGCTTTGACAGGGGGCGTGAGCAGTACTTC

v_call: TRBV5-1
clone_size: -
j_call: TRBJ1-1
d_call: -
cdr3_aa: CASSFAGLENTEAFF
cdr3_nt: TGCGCCAGCAGCTTTGCGGGTTTGGAGAACACTGAAGCTTTCTTT

v_call: TRBV29-1
clone_size: -
j_call: TRBJ2-1
d_call: TRBD2
cdr3_aa: CSVASGSPNEQFF
cdr3_nt: TGCAGCGTTGCTAGCGGGAGTCCCAATGAGCAGTTCTTC

v_call: TRBV6-2/TRBV6-3
clone_size: -
j_call: TRBJ2-7
d_call: -
cdr3_aa: CASSFLAPQAYEQYF
cdr3_nt: TGTGCCAGCAGTTTTCTAGCGCCGCAAGCCTACGAGCAGTACTTC

v_call: TRBV6-5
clone_size: -
j_call: TRBJ1-2
d_call: -
cdr3_aa: CASRGRTGNYGYTF
cdr3_nt: TGTGCCAGCAGAGGAAGGACGGGCAACTATGGCTACACCTTC

v_call: TRBV5-4
clone_size: -
j_call: TRBJ2-7
d_call: -
cdr3_aa: CASSTSGPFYEQYF
cdr3_nt: TGTGCCAGCAGCACCAGCGGGCCTTTCTACGAGCAGTACTTC

v_call: TRBV7-9
clone_size: once
j_call: TRBJ2-2
d_call: -
cdr3_aa: CASNQRTGELFF
cdr3_nt: TGTGCCAGCAACCAACGGACCGGGGAGCTGTTTTTT

v_call: TRBV4-1
clone_size: -
j_call: TRBJ1-2
d_call: -
cdr3_aa: CASSQGRGQGYGYTF
cdr3_nt: TGCGCCAGCAGCCAAGGTAGGGGTCAGGGCTATGGCTACACCTTC

v_call: TRBV12-3/TRBV12-4
clone_size: -
j_call: TRBJ2-5
d_call: TRBD2
cdr3_aa: CASSWGGTQYF
cdr3_nt: TGTGCCAGCAGTTGGGGGGGGACCCAGTACTTC

v_call: TRBV15
clone_size: -
j_call: TRBJ1-4
d_call: -
cdr3_aa: CASRSGAGNEKLFF
cdr3_nt: TGTGCCTCCAGGTCTGGAGCCGGCAATGAAAAACTGTTTTTT

v_call: TRBV30
clone_size: -
j_call: TRBJ2-1
d_call: -
cdr3_aa: CAWSRPGEVEQFF
cdr3_nt: TGTGCCTGGAGTCGCCCTGGGGAAGTAGAGCAGTTCTTC

v_call: TRBV6-1
clone_size: -
j_call: TRBJ2-5
d_call: -
cdr3_aa: CASSELAPGGETQYF
cdr3_nt: TGTGCCAGCAGTGAACTAGCGCCAGGCGGAGAGACCCAGTACTTC

v_call: TRBV28
clone_size: -
j_call: TRBJ2-2
d_call: TRBD2
cdr3_aa: CASSPHPSSGIYTGELFF
cdr3_nt: TGTGCCAGCAGTCCCCATCCCTCTAGCGGGATTTACACCGGGGAGCTGTTTTTT

v_call: TRBV9
clone_size: few
j_call: TRBJ2-1
d_call: -
cdr3_aa: CASSVDYGTWDDHEQFF
cdr3_nt: TGTGCCAGCAGCGTAGACTACGGGACATGGGATGATCATGAGCAGTTCTTC

v_call: TRBV5-1
clone_size: -
j_call: TRBJ1-2
d_call: -
cdr3_aa: CASSPIWSGTIHGYTF
cdr3_nt: TGCGCCAGCAGCCCGATATGGAGCGGGACAATACATGGCTACACCTTC

v_call: TRBV21-1
clone_size: large
j_call: TRBJ1-1
d_call: -
cdr3_aa: CASSKDDRGNTEAFF
cdr3_nt: TGTGCCAGCAGCAAAGACGACAGGGGGAACACTGAAGCTTTCTTT

v_call: TRBV5-1
clone_size: -
j_call: TRBJ2-3
d_call: -
cdr3_aa: CASSLTSTDTQYF
cdr3_nt: TGCGCCAGCAGCCTTACTAGCACAGATACGCAGTATTTT

v_call: TRBV3-1/TRBV3-2
clone_size: -
j_call: TRBJ1-1
d_call: -
cdr3_aa: CASSQDPTFGEAFF
cdr3_nt: TGTGCCAGCAGCCAAGATCCCACATTCGGTGAAGCTTTCTTT

v_call: TRBV9
clone_size: -
j_call: TRBJ1-2
d_call: TRBD1
cdr3_aa: CASSRTGNYGYTF
cdr3_nt: TGTGCCAGCAGCAGGACAGGCAACTATGGCTACACCTTC

v_call: TRBV12-2
clone_size: once
j_call: TRBJ1-6
d_call: -
cdr3_aa: CASRLVGGRGPYNSPLHF
cdr3_nt: TGTGCAAGTCGCTTAGTAGGAGGCAGGGGGCCTTATAATTCACCCCTCCACTTT

v_call: TRBV19
clone_size: -
j_call: TRBJ2-7
d_call: TRBD1
cdr3_aa: CASSPGQSYEQYF
cdr3_nt: TGTGCCAGTAGTCCGGGACAGTCCTACGAGCAGTACTTC

v_call: TRBV9
clone_size: -
j_call: TRBJ1-3
d_call: -
cdr3_aa: CASSVDVGNTIYF
cdr3_nt: TGTGCCAGCAGCGTAGATGTTGGAAACACCATATATTTT

v_call: TRBV9
clone_size: once
j_call: TRBJ2-1
d_call: -
cdr3_aa: CASSNPGSNNEQFF
cdr3_nt: TGTGCCAGCAGCAACCCGGGGTCAAACAATGAGCAGTTCTTC

v_call: TRBV30
clone_size: -
j_call: TRBJ1-2
d_call: TRBD1
cdr3_aa: CAWGGTGKTNYGYTF
cdr3_nt: TGTGCCTGGGGAGGGACAGGGAAAACTAACTATGGCTACACCTTC

v_call: TRBV11-2
clone_size: -
j_call: TRBJ1-1
d_call: -
cdr3_aa: CASNGNTEAFF
cdr3_nt: TGTGCCAGCAACGGGAACACTGAAGCTTTCTTT